This T cell receptor beta chain was identified in a study of OX40 agonist ivuxolimab in advanced cancers. On the study more broadly: Patients with hepatocellular carcinoma, melanoma, renal cell or head and neck cancer made up the dose-escalation patients.

The table came from immunoSEQ multiplex PCR; TCRdb's copy has only in-frame clones and leaves some out. Of 50,000 or so clones detected, more than 65% appear once; the ten largest clones hold 2.6%. Patients who had autoimmune disease history or got systemic immunosuppression were left out. This CDR3 spans 14 amino acids. V was clipped by 4 bases and J by 5 bases, with 9 bases between them. CDR1 and CDR2 from the germline V gene are SGHNT and YENEEA. This clone was seen a handful of times. The genes are TRBV11-3 and TRBJ1-6; the D gene is possibly TRBD1 (6 bases). The sequenced sample was CD4+ or CD8+ T cells sorted from blood, obtained in a trial of the OX40 agonist ivuxolimab. This sequence was found in an adult with an advanced solid tumor such as melanoma, head and neck, liver or kidney cancer. The CDR3 DNA is TGTGCCAGCAGCTCGGACAGAAATAATTCACCCCTCCACTTT. This sequence encodes CASSSDRNNSPLHF.